This TCR beta chain was recorded in a study of control samples from healthy donors and cancer patients. The repertoire was sequenced with immunoSEQ multiplex PCR; TCRdb's copy has only in-frame clones and lacks some. The sample yields fewer than 200,000 clones, around 93% seen once. The TCR sequence derives from a woman aged 60-70 years in good health. Material for sequencing was blood.

DNA for the CDR3: TGCGCCAGCAGCTTGGCCCCGGGGGCCAGTCAGCCCCAGCATTTT. This codes for CASSLAPGASQPQHF. The V call is TRBV5-1, the J call TRBJ1-5; perhaps TRBD1 as D (6 bases). V lost 0 bases, J lost 6 bases, and 13 bases lay in between. Germline assignment: CDR1 SGHRS and CDR2 YFSETQ. CDR3 length equals 15 residues.